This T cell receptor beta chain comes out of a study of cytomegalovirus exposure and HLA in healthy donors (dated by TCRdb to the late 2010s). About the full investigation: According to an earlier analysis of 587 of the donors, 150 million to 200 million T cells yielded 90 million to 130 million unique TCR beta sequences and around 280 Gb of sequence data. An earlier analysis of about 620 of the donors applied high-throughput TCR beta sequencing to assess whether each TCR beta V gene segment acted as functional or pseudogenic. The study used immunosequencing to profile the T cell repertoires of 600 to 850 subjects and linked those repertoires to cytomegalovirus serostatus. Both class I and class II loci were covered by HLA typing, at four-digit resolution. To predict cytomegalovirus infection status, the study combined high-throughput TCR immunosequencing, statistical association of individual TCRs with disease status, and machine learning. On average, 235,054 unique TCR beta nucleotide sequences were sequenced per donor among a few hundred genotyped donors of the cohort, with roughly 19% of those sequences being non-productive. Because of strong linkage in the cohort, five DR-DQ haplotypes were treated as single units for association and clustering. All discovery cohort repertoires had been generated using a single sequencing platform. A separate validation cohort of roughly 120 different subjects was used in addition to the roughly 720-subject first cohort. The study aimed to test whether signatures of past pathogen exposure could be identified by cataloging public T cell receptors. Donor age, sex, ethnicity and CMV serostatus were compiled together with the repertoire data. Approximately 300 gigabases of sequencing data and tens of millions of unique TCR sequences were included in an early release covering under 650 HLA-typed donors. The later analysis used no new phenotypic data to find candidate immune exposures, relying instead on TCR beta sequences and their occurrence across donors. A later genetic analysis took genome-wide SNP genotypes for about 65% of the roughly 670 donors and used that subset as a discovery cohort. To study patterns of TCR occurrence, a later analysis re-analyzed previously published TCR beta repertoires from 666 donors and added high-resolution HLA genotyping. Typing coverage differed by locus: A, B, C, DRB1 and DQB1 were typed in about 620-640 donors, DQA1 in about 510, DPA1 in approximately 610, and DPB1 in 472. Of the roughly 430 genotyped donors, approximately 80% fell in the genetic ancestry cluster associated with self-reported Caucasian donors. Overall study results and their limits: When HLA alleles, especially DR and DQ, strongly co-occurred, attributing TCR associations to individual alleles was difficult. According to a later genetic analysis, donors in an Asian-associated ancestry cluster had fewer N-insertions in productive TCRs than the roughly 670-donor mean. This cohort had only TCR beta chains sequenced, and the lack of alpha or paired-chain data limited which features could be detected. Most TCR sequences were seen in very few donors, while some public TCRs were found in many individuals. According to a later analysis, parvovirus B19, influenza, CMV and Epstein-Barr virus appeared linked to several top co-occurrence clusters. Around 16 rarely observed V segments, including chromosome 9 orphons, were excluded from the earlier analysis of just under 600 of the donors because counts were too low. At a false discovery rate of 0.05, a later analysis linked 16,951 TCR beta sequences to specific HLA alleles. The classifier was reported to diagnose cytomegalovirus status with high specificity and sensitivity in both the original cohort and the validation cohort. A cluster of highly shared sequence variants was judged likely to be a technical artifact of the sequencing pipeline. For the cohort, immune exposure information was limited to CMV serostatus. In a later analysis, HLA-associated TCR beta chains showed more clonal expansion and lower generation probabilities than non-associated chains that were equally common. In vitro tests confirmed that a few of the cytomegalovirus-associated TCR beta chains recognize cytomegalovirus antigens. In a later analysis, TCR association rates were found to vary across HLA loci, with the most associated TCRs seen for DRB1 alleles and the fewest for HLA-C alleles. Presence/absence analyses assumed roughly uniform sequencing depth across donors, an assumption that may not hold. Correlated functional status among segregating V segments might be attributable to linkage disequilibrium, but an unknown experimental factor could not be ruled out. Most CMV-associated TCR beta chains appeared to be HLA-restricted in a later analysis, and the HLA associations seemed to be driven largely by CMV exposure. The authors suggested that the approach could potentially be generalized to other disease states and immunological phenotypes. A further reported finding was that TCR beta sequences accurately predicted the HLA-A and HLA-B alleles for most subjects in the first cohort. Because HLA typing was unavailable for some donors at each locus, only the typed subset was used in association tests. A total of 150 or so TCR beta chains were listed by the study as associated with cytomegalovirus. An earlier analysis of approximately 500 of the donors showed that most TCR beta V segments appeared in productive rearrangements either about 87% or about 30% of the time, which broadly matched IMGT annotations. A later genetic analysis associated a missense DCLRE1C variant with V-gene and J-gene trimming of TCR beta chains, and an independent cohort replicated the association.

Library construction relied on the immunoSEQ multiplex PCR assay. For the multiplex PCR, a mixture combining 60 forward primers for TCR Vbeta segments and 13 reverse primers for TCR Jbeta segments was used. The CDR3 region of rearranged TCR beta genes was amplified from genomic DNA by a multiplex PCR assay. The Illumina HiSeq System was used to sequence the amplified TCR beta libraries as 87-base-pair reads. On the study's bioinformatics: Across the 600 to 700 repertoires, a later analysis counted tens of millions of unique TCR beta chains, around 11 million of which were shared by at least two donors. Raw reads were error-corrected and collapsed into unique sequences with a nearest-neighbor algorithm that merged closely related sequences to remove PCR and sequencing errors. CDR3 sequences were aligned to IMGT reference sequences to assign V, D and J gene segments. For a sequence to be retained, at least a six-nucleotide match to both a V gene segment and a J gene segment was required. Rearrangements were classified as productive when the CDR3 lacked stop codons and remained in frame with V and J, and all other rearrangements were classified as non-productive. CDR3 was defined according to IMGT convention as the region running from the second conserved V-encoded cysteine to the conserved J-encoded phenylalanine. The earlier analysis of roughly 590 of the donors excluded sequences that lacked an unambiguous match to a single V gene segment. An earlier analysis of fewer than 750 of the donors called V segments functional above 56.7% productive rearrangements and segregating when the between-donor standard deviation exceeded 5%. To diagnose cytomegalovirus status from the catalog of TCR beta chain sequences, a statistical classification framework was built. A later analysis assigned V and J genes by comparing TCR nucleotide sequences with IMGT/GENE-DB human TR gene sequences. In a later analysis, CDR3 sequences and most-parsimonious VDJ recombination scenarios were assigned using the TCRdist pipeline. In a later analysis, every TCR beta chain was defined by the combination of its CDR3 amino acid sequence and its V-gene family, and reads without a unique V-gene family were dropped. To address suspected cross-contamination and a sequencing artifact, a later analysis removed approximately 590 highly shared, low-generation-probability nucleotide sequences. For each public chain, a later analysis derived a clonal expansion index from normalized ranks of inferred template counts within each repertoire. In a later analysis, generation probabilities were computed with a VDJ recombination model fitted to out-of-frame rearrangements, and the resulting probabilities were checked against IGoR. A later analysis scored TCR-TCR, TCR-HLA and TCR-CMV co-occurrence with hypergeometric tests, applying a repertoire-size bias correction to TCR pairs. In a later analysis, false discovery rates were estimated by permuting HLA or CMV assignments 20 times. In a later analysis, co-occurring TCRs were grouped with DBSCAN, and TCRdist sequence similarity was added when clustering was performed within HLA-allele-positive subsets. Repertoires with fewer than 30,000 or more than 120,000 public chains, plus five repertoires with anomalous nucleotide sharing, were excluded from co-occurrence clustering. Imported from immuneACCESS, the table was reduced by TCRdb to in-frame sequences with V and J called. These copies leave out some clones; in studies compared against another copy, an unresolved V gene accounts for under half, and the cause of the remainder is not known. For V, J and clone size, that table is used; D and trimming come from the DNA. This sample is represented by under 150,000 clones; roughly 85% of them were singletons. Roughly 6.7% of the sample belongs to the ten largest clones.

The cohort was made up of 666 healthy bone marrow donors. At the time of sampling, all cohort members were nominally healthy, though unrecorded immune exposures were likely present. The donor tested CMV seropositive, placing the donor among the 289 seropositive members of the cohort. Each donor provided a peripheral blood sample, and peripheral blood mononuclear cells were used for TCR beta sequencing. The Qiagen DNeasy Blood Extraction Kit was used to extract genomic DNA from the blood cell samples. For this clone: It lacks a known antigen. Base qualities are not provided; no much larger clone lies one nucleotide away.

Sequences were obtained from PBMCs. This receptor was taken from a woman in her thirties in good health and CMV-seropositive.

The CDR3 amino acid sequence is: CASSLAGVNNSPLHF. The DNA sequence is TGTGCCAGCAGTTTAGCCGGGGTTAATAATTCACCCCTCCACTTT. This receptor chain uses TRBV28 and TRBJ1-6; too little of a D gene remains to name it. V is cut by 2 bases and J by 5 bases, and the space between the germline ends is 10 bases. For CDR1 and CDR2, the germline V gene lists MDHEN and SYDVKM. The CDR3 numbers 15 residues from cysteine through phenylalanine. The entry retains the CDR3 DNA only, 45 bases that are in frame from base 1.